This T cell receptor (beta chain) was captured in a study of response to subunit inactivated influenza vaccine. Whole-study results and caveats: With each seasonal influenza vaccination, the authors suggested, few new T cells are recruited.

Concerning this clonotype itself: What it recognizes is unknown.

TCRdb recomputed calls from the RT-PCR reads with MiXCR, one row per CDR3 protein. The table includes hundreds of thousands of distinct CDR3 sequences, about 11% detected once. This CDR3 is 15 amino acids long. Per germline, CDR1 PRHDT and CDR2 FYEKMQ (reference sequence). V lost 7 bases and J lost 3; bases outside the gene matches: 7. These data were also reused for a study on T cells expressing NK-cell markers. This second study notes: With UMIs, 5'RACE template switching was used to make TCR beta cDNA. Seven donors tested HCMV-seropositive and one tested seronegative among the eight sequenced. T cells sorted in several experiments were restricted to alpha-beta TCR T cells by an anti-gamma-delta TCR antibody. The contribution of dominant NKG2C+ clonotypes to CD8+ T cells in several donors was about 1.0-8%.

Specimen: PBMCs from blood, collected on the day of vaccination. The source of this sequence is a man in his fifties who received an inactivated influenza vaccine. The chain links TRBV13 to TRBJ2-1; 9 positions agree with TRBD1. CDR3 nucleotide sequence: TGTGCCAGCATCCCGGGACAGGGCGGCTACAATGAGCAGTTCTTC. Translated, it gives CASIPGQGGYNEQFF.